Each of the 3 T cell receptor beta chains below was sequenced from the same sample in a study of blood T cell repertoires in COVID-19 (dated by TCRdb to the early 2020s). The receptor library was made with the immunoSEQ multiplex PCR assay. Drawn from immuneACCESS, this table holds only the in-frame rearrangements with V and J called that TCRdb kept. Clones are partly lost; checked studies trace under half to an unresolved V gene and leave the rest unexplained. Present in this sample are some 250,000 clones, around 87% of which were seen just once. Less than 8.5% of the sample belongs to the ten largest clones. Material: peripheral blood. All receptors come from a woman in her seventies with active or convalescent COVID-19.

This clone was seen just once. The chain carries TRBV6-2 or TRBV6-3 and TRBJ1-1; TRBD1 matches 7 bases. Germline trimming cut 5 bases from V and 4 bases from J; bases unmatched to any gene: 7. The CDR3 sequence is 14 residues long. The germline gives CDR1 MNHEY, CDR2 SVGEGT. CDR3 sequence (DNA): TGTGCCAGCAGTGGGTACTCAGGGGGCACTGAAGCTTTCTTT. This codes for CASSGYSGGTEAFF.

The chain is built from TRBV7-2 and TRBJ2-1, with TRBD2 as a possible D gene (5 bases). The ends were cut back, 3 bases at V and 4 bases at J, with 7 bases in the middle. The CDR3 extends over 13 amino acids. Germline V gene sequence: CDR1 SGHTA, CDR2 FQGNSA. The CDR3 protein is CASSLSGYNEQFF. The CDR3 nucleotides read TGTGCCAGCAGCTTGAGCGGATACAATGAGCAGTTCTTC. Full variable domain (rest looked up from reference TRBV7-2 and TRBJ2-1): GAGVSQSPSNKVTEKGKDVELRCDPISGHTALYWYRQSLGQGLEFLIYFQGNSAPDKSGLPSDRFSAERTGGSVSTLTIQRTQQEDSAVYLCASSLSGYNEQFFGPGTRLTVL.

The V call is TRBV7-9, the J call TRBJ2-7; D is undetermined. Between the trimmed V and J ends, which lost 3 bases and 0 bases, there was a span of 6 bases. The germline CDR1 and CDR2 sequences are SEHNR and FQNEAQ (reference sequence). The CDR3 length is 13 residues. CDR3 nucleotides: TGTGCCAGCAGCTTCATAGACTCCTACGAGCAGTACTTC. It yields the protein CASSFIDSYEQYF.